Presented here are 3 T cell receptor beta chains from one specimen sequenced in a study of T cell responses to AZD1222 COVID-19 vaccine (dated by TCRdb to the early 2020s). The time point tag for this specimen amounts to: baseline before first vaccination. Library construction relied on the immunoSEQ multiplex PCR assay. The table comes from immuneACCESS by way of TCRdb, which keeps in-frame sequences with V and J called. Part of the clones is missing from these tables; in studies checked, under half for an unresolved V gene and the rest for unknown reasons. The table for this sample lists about 150,000 clones; around 92% of them were counted only once. The ten top clones hold around 1.5% of the sample. Material: peripheral blood, obtained on day 0 of AZD1222 vaccination. The receptors come from an adult in good health.

This clone has only one observation. This chain joins TRBV6-1 and TRBJ1-6, with unresolved D. Germline V CDR1 and CDR2: MNHNS, SASEGT. V lost 2 bases to trimming and J lost 6 bases, with 17 bases between them. This CDR3 region has 17 residues. CDR3: CASSEPAGRGSNSPLHF. The DNA for the CDR3 is TGTGCCAGCAGTGAACCCGCCGGCCGTGGGAGTAATTCACCCCTCCACTTT.

The V and J genes are TRBV23-1 and TRBJ1-1; 12 bases align to TRBD1. TRBV23-1 is annotated as an ORF whose role is uncertain. The J segment lost 1 base and the V segment lost 6 bases, leaving 21 bases of the junction unmatched. This CDR3 region has 21 residues. The CDR3 DNA reads as TGCGCCAGCAGCCTCTTGACTTTCCATTCCGGGACAGGGGGCGGGAACACTGAAGCTTTCTTT. Translation gives CASSLLTFHSGTGGGNTEAFF.

V and J are TRBV5-1 and TRBJ2-6; D ambiguous. This CDR3 has 16 residues. Germline CDR1 reads SGHRS; CDR2 reads YFSETQ. V shed 1 base and J shed 0 bases, with 8 bases lying between them. The CDR3: CASSLRAYSGANVLTF. CDR3 bases: TGCGCCAGCAGCTTGAGGGCCTACTCTGGGGCCAACGTCCTGACTTTC.